Shown below are 17 T cell receptor beta chains from a single sample sequenced in a study of cytotoxic CD8 clonotypes in ibrutinib-treated CLL. The data were produced by immunoSEQ multiplex PCR, yet TCRdb's version contains in-frame clones alone and is incomplete. The sample lists about 17,000 clones, roughly 60% occurring once. Sequencing was performed on PBMCs, taken after 12 months of ibrutinib treatment. These receptors were obtained from a human donor with chronic lymphocytic leukemia.

The genes are TRBV18 and TRBJ2-5; D is ambiguous. This CDR3 has 10 residues. The germline CDR1 and CDR2 sequences are KGHSH and LQKENI. Trimming left V 6 bases short and J 3 bases short, with 2 bases between. The DNA of the CDR3 is TGTGCCAGCTCGGAAGAGACCCAGTACTTC. It codes for CASSEETQYF.

The chain recombines TRBV29-1 with TRBJ2-1; 8 nucleotides align to TRBD1. There are 15 residues in the CDR3. The ends lost 0 bases at V and 6 bases at J; junction bases unmatched: 7. CDR1 and CDR2 (germline): SQVTM, ANQGSEA. CDR3 DNA: TGCAGCGTTGAAGATCCCAGGGGGCTCGGCAATGAGCAGTTCTTC. This translates into CSVEDPRGLGNEQFF.

The chain combines TRBV25-1 with TRBJ2-6; no definite D call. V shed 8 bases and J shed 4 bases, with 9 bases lying between them. Germline CDR1 is MGHDK and CDR2 is SYGVNS. This CDR3 contains 13 residues. CDR3 sequence: CASQAPGANVLTF. In nucleotides, the CDR3 is TGTGCCAGCCAGGCGCCCGGGGCCAACGTCCTGACTTTC.

As for this clone: An end of the junction does not agree with germline; a read error may underlie this. Distinct nucleotide sequences in the sample also encode this CDR3. The chain combines TRBV29-1 with TRBJ1-1; possible D gene TRBD1, 5 bases. The CDR3 consists of 14 residues. Per the germline V gene, CDR1 is SQVTM and CDR2 is ANQGSEA. The CDR3 reads CSVGLGARGTEAFF. The CDR3 coding sequence is TGCAGCGTTGGACTCGGGGCGCGCGGCACTGAGGCTTTCTTT.

V gene TRBV5-1 combines with J gene TRBJ2-1, with D unresolved. Trimming took off 5 bases at V and 4 bases at J, with 4 bases between the two ends. The CDR3 runs 11 residues. CDR1 SGHRS and CDR2 YFSETQ come from the germline V gene. CDR3 region: CASRGYNEQFF. CDR3 coding DNA: TGCGCCAGCAGGGGGTACAATGAGCAGTTCTTC. Drawing the rest from reference TRBV5-1 and TRBJ2-1, the complete variable domain is KAGVTQTPRYLIKTRGQQVTLSCSPISGHRSVSWYQQTPGQGLQFLFEYFSETQRNKGNFPGRFSGRQFSNSRSEMNVSTLELGDSALYLCASRGYNEQFFGPGTRLTVL.

This clone has only a few counts. V usage is TRBV9 and J usage is TRBJ2-1, with 7 bases identical to TRBD2. The CDR3 totals 16 residues. Germline V gene sequence: CDR1 SGDLS, CDR2 YYNGEE. V dropped 3 bases and J dropped 5; count of bases not matched to a gene: 11. CDR3 coding DNA: TGTGCCAGCAGCGGACGGAGCGGGAAAACCAACAATGAGCAGTTCTTC. As protein: CASSGRSGKTNNEQFF.

The CDR3 sequence: CASSLAGTSGVPGELFF. As DNA, the CDR3 is TGTGCCAGCAGCTTAGCTGGTACTAGCGGGGTTCCCGGGGAGCTGTTTTTT. This chain connects TRBV7-9 to TRBJ2-2, with 10 bases lining up with TRBD2. Germline V lookup: CDR1 SEHNR, CDR2 FQNEAQ (reference sequence). The CDR3 consists of 17 residues. V was clipped by 0 bases and J by 6 bases; unmatched bases: 7. The whole variable domain, remainder taken from reference TRBV7-9 and TRBJ2-2, is DTGVSQNPRHKITKRGQNVTFRCDPISEHNRLYWYRQTLGQGPEFLTYFQNEAQLEKSRLLSDRFSAERPKGSFSTLEIQRTEQGDSAMYLCASSLAGTSGVPGELFFGEGSRLTVL.

The rearrangement links TRBV11-2 to TRBJ2-4; 11 bases match TRBD2. V shed 5 bases and J 6 bases; nucleotides not matched to a gene: 9. Germline-derived CDR1 and CDR2 are SGHAT and FQNNGV. The CDR3 consists of 16 residues. In DNA, the CDR3 is TGTGCCAGCAGCCCTCTAGTAGCGGGAGGGCCAAACATTCAGTACTTC. Translated: CASSPLVAGGPNIQYF.

This clone was observed a single time. This chain connects TRBV7-8 to TRBJ1-3, with TRBD1 matching 9 bases. CDR1 SGHVS and CDR2 FQNEAQ come from the germline V gene. V lost 4 bases and J lost 0; bases outside the gene matches: 4. The CDR3 consists of 16 residues. This CDR3 is CASSSQGAVSGNTIYF. The CDR3 DNA follows: TGTGCCAGCAGCTCACAGGGGGCCGTCTCTGGAAACACCATATATTTT.

The chain combines TRBV5-6 with TRBJ2-1; D is possibly TRBD2 (6 bases). There are 18 residues in the CDR3. Germline loops: CDR1 SGHDT, CDR2 YYEEEE. V lost 1 base, J lost 0 bases, and 17 bases lay in between. The DNA of the CDR3 is TGTGCCAGCAGCTTGTTGGGGAGACTAGTAAGCTCCTACAATGAGCAGTTCTTC. Translating gives CASSLLGRLVSSYNEQFF.

This chain links TRBV19 with TRBJ2-7; 9 bases map to TRBD1. Germline CDR1 reads LNHDA; CDR2 reads SQIVND (reference sequence). V lost 1 base and J lost 5; bases outside the gene matches: 3. The CDR3 is 14 residues long. This CDR3 is CASSIGGQGNEQYF. CDR3 DNA sequence: TGTGCCAGTAGTATAGGGGGACAGGGCAACGAGCAGTACTTC.

The V call is TRBV19, the J call TRBJ2-3; TRBD2 matches at 14 bases. Germline assignment: CDR1 LNHDA and CDR2 SQIVND (reference sequence). This CDR3 is built from 15 residues. Trimming at V came to 3 bases and at J to 5 bases, leaving 1 base not matched to a gene. The DNA of the CDR3 is TGTGCCAGTAGTATGGGACTAGCGGGAGTAGATACGCAGTATTTT. Amino acid sequence: CASSMGLAGVDTQYF.

The gene calls are TRBV6-1 and TRBJ1-5; D is uncertain. Germline-derived CDR1 and CDR2 are MNHNS and SASEGT. Trimming shortened V by 4 bases and J by 7 bases, and 11 bases separated the two germline ends. CDR3 length: 13 residues. CDR3 sequence: CASSGEGGQPQHF. In nucleotides, the CDR3 is TGTGCCAGCAGTGGGGAGGGTGGCCAGCCCCAGCATTTT.

This chain uses TRBV10-2 with TRBJ1-1, with 11 nucleotides matching TRBD1. The V segment lost 4 bases and the J segment 6 bases; nucleotides outside the gene matches: 7. The CDR3 runs 15 residues. Germline V gives CDR1 WSHSY, CDR2 SAAADI. The CDR3, as DNA: TGCGCCAGCAGTGGATGGGACAGGGGGAAGGCTGAAGCTTTCTTT. This gives the protein CASSGWDRGKAEAFF.

This clone has a handful of counts. The rearrangement joins TRBV7-8 to TRBJ2-2, with TRBD1 as a possible D gene (6 bases). The V gene's germline CDR1 is SGHVS and CDR2 FQNEAQ. V shed 4 bases and J shed 6 bases, with 9 bases lying between them. This CDR3 has 13 residues. Written as DNA, the CDR3 is TGTGCCAGCAGCTCCCAGGGGCCCGGGGAGCTGTTTTTT. It codes for CASSSQGPGELFF.

The chain uses TRBV5-1 and TRBJ2-3; no definite D call. Germline V CDR1 and CDR2: SGHRS, YFSETQ. V gave up 2 bases and J gave up 1 base, with 8 bases separating them. CDR3 size: 14 residues. The CDR3 sequence: CASSFGQRTDTQYF. The DNA of the CDR3 is TGCGCCAGCAGCTTTGGGCAGCGCACAGATACGCAGTATTTT. Full variable domain (remainder filled in from reference TRBV5-1 and TRBJ2-3): KAGVTQTPRYLIKTRGQQVTLSCSPISGHRSVSWYQQTPGQGLQFLFEYFSETQRNKGNFPGRFSGRQFSNSRSEMNVSTLELGDSALYLCASSFGQRTDTQYFGPGTRLTVL.

V is TRBV20-1 and J is TRBJ2-7; D gene ambiguous. The germline V and J ends were trimmed by 5 bases and 5 bases, with 10 bases remaining between them. Germline V gives CDR1 DFQATT, CDR2 SNEGSKA (reference sequence). CDR3 length equals 11 residues. The CDR3 loop is CSAYNTNEQYF. The CDR3 DNA sequence: TGCAGTGCTTATAACACCAACGAGCAGTACTTC.